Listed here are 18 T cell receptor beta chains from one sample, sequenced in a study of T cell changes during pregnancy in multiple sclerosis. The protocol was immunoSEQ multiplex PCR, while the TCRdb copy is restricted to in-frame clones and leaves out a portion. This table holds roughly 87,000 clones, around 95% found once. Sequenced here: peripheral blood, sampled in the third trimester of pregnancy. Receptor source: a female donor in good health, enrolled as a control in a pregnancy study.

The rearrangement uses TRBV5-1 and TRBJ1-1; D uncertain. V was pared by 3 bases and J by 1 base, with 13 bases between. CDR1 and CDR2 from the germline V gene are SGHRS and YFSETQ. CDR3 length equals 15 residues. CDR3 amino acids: CASSSLGVGNTEAFF. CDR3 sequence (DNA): TGCGCCAGCAGCTCCCTAGGAGTTGGGAACACTGAAGCTTTCTTT. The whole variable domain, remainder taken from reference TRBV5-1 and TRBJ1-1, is KAGVTQTPRYLIKTRGQQVTLSCSPISGHRSVSWYQQTPGQGLQFLFEYFSETQRNKGNFPGRFSGRQFSNSRSEMNVSTLELGDSALYLCASSSLGVGNTEAFFGQGTRLTVV.

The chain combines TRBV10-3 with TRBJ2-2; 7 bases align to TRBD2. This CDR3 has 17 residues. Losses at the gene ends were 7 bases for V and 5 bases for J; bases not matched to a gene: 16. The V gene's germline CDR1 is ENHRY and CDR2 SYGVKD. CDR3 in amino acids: CAINPSVGGRGTGELFF. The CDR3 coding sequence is TGTGCCATCAATCCGTCGGTCGGCGGGAGAGGGACCGGGGAGCTGTTTTTT.

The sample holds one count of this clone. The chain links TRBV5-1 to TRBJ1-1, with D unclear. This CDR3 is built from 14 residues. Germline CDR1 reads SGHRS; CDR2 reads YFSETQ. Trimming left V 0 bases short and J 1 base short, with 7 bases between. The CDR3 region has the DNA TGCGCCAGCAGCTTGGGCCGCGGGAACACTGAAGCTTTCTTT. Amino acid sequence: CASSLGRGNTEAFF.

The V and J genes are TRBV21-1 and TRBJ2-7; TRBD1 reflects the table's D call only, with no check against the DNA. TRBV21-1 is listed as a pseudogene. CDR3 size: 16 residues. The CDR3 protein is CASRPLYRDRGGEQYF. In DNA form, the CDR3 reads TGTGCCAGCCGACCCTTATATCGGGACAGGGGGGGCGAGCAGTACTTC.

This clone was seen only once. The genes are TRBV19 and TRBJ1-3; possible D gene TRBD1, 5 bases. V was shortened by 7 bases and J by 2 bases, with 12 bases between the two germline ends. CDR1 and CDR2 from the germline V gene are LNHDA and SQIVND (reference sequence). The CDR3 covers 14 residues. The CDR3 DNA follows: TGTGCCAGTACCTCGGGAGGGGCTGGAAACACCATATATTTT. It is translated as CASTSGGAGNTIYF.

The CDR3 DNA follows: TGTGCCAGCATTGACAGGGGTGGACTATACAATGAGCAGTTCTTC. This gives the protein CASIDRGGLYNEQFF. The V and J genes are TRBV6-5 and TRBJ2-1, with TRBD1 identical over 8 bases. Trimming took 7 bases from V and 4 from J; bases not matched to a gene: 9. Germline V gene lookup returns CDR1 MNHEY and CDR2 SVGAGI. CDR3 length: 15 amino acids.

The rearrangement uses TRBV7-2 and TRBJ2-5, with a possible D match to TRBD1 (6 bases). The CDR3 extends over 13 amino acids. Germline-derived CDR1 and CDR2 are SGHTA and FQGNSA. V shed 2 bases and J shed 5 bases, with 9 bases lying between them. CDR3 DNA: TGTGCCAGCAGCTTAAACAGGGTCGAGACCCAGTACTTC. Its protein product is CASSLNRVETQYF. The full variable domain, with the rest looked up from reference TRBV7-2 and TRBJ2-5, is GAGVSQSPSNKVTEKGKDVELRCDPISGHTALYWYRQSLGQGLEFLIYFQGNSAPDKSGLPSDRFSAERTGGSVSTLTIQRTQQEDSAVYLCASSLNRVETQYFGPGTRLLVL.

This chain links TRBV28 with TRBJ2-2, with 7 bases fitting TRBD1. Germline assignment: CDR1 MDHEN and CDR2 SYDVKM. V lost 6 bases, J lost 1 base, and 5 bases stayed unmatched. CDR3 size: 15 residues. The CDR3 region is CASSPGQLNTGELFF. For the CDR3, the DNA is TGTGCCAGCAGCCCGGGACAGCTGAACACCGGGGAGCTGTTTTTT.

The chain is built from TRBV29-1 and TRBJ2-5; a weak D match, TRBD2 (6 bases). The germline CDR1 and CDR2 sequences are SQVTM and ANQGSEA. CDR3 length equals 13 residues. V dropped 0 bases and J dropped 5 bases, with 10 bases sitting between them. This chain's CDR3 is CSVEDGGWETQYF. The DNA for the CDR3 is TGCAGCGTTGAAGATGGGGGGTGGGAGACCCAGTACTTC.

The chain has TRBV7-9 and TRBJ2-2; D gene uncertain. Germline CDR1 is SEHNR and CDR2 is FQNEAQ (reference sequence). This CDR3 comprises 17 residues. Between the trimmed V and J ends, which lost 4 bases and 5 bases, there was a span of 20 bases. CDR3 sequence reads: CASSSPLRSSRTGELFF. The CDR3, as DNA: TGTGCCAGCAGCTCCCCCTTGAGGAGCAGTAGGACCGGGGAGCTGTTTTTT.

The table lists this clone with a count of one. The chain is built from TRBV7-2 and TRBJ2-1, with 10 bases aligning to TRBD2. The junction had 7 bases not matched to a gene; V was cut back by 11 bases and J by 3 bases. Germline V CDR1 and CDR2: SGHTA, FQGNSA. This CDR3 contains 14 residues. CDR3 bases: TGTGCCTGCTCTAGCGGGAGCCTCTACAATGAGCAGTTCTTC. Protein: CACSSGSLYNEQFF.

CDR3 in amino acids: CASSPARRDEQFF. The CDR3 DNA sequence: TGTGCCAGCAGCCCGGCCCGGAGGGATGAGCAGTTCTTC. The chain combines TRBV7-9 with TRBJ2-1, with D maybe TRBD2 (6 bases). Germline lookup yields CDR1 SEHNR and CDR2 FQNEAQ (reference sequence). V lost 5 bases, J lost 8 bases, and 13 bases lay in between. The CDR3 runs 13 residues. Full variable domain (outside the CDR3, taken from reference TRBV7-9 and TRBJ2-1): DTGVSQNPRHKITKRGQNVTFRCDPISEHNRLYWYRQTLGQGPEFLTYFQNEAQLEKSRLLSDRFSAERPKGSFSTLEIQRTEQGDSAMYLCASSPARRDEQFFGPGTRLTVL.

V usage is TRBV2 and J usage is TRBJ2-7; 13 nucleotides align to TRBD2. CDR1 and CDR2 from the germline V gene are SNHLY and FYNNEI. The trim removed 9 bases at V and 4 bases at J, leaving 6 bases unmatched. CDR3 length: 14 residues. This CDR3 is CASARLAGGYEQYF. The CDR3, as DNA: TGTGCCAGTGCAAGACTAGCGGGAGGTTACGAGCAGTACTTC.

CDR3 bases: TGTGCCAGCAGTGAGCTAGCGGGAGAGACAGATACGCAGTATTTT. Translated, it gives CASSELAGETDTQYF. The chain has TRBV6-4 and TRBJ2-3; 10 positions match TRBD2. Germline assignment: CDR1 MRHNA and CDR2 SNTAGT. The length of the CDR3 is 15 residues. Losses at the gene ends were 3 bases for V and 3 bases for J; bases not matched to a gene: 3.

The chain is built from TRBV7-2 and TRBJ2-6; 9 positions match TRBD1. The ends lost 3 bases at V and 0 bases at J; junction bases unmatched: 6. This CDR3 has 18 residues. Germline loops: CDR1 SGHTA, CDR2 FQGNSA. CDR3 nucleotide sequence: TGTGCCAGCAGCTTCGGACAGGGGCTTGGCTCTGGGGCCAACGTCCTGACTTTC. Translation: CASSFGQGLGSGANVLTF. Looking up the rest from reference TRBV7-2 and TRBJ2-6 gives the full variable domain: GAGVSQSPSNKVTEKGKDVELRCDPISGHTALYWYRQSLGQGLEFLIYFQGNSAPDKSGLPSDRFSAERTGGSVSTLTIQRTQQEDSAVYLCASSFGQGLGSGANVLTFGAGSRLTVL.

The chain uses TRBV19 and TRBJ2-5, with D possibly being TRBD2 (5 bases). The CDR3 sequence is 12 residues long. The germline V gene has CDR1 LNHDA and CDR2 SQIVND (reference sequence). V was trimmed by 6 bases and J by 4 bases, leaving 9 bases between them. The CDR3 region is CASRGVRETQYF. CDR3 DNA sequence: TGTGCCAGTAGGGGAGTCAGAGAGACCCAGTACTTC.

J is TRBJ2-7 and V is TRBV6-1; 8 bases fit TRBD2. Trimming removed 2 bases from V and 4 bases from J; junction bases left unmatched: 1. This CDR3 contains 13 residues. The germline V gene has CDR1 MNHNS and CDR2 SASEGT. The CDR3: CASSEIAGYEQYF. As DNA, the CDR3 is TGTGCCAGCAGTGAAATAGCGGGATACGAGCAGTACTTC.

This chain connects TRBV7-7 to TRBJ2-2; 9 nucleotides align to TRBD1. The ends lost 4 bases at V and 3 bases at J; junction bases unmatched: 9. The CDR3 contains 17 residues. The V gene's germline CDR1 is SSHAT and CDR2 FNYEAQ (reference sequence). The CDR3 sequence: CASSSDPTGGDTGELFF. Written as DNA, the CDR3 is TGTGCCAGCAGCTCCGACCCCACAGGGGGCGACACCGGGGAGCTGTTTTTT.